These 14 T cell receptor beta chains were all obtained from the same sample, sequenced in a study of molecular identifiers for immune sequencing clone quantification. TCRdb independently ran MiXCR on the PCR reads; one entry per CDR3 protein. Seen here are approximately 500,000 distinct CDR3 sequences, over 20% observed once, and the top ten hold more than 0.8%. The sample taken for sequencing was naive CD8+ T cells from blood, with Jurkat cell RNA spiked in. This sample's subset: FACS-sorted CD8+CD4-CCR7+CD45RA+ naive T cells. The receptors derive from a human donor in good health. Some libraries in this study had Jurkat cell RNA spiked in.

This clonotype was counted between two and nine times. CDR3: CASNEGQGLYNEQFF. CDR3 bases: TGTGCCTCGAACGAGGGACAGGGGCTGTACAATGAGCAGTTCTTC. The rearrangement joins TRBV11-2 to TRBJ2-1; 10 bases map to TRBD1. The trim removed 11 bases at V and 4 bases at J, leaving 11 bases unmatched. Germline V gene lookup returns CDR1 SGHAT and CDR2 FQNNGV. The CDR3 extends over 15 amino acids.

This clonotype was seen more than once but under ten times. The CDR3 reads CASSQLQGRFEKLFF. The CDR3 region has the DNA TGCGCCAGCAGCCAGTTACAGGGGCGTTTTGAAAAACTGTTTTTT. The rearrangement joins TRBV4-1 to TRBJ1-4, with 7 bases identical to TRBD1. The germline V gene encodes CDR1 MGHRA and CDR2 YSYEKL. The CDR3 runs to 15 residues. J was trimmed by 7 bases and V by 3 bases; bases with no gene match: 8.

The chain has TRBV19 and TRBJ2-2; D is perhaps TRBD2 (5 bases). The CDR3 spans 15 residues. Germline lookup yields CDR1 LNHDA and CDR2 SQIVND (reference sequence). V lost 5 bases, J lost 5 bases, and 15 bases lay in between. The CDR3 sequence: CASSLGERGTGELFF. The CDR3 nucleotides read TGTGCCAGTAGTCTCGGGGAACGAGGGACCGGGGAGCTGTTTTTT.

The chain employs TRBV3-1 and TRBJ2-7, with TRBD1 as a possible D gene (6 bases). Germline V gene sequence: CDR1 LGHDT, CDR2 YNNKEL (reference sequence). V lost 0 bases, J lost 3 bases, and 18 bases lay in between. This CDR3 spans 17 amino acids. The CDR3 here is CASSQEHKYGTRYEQYF. CDR3 nucleotides: TGTGCCAGCAGCCAAGAGCATAAGTACGGGACACGCTACGAGCAGTACTTC.

This chain connects TRBV5-1 to TRBJ2-5; 12 bases align to TRBD2. V shed 5 bases, J shed 4 bases, and the junction held 6 bases outside the gene matches. Germline assignment: CDR1 SGHRS and CDR2 YFSETQ. The length of the CDR3 is 15 residues. The CDR3 is CASRLTSGRLETQYF. CDR3 bases: TGCGCCAGCAGGTTAACTAGCGGGAGGCTAGAGACCCAGTACTTC.

The chain employs TRBV7-9 and TRBJ2-7; 7 nucleotides match TRBD2. The CDR3 runs to 15 residues. Germline-derived CDR1 and CDR2 are SEHNR and FQNEAQ (reference sequence). Trimming cost V 5 bases and J 3 bases; bases outside gene matches: 10. CDR3 protein: CASSPREGMGYEQYF. CDR3 in DNA: TGTGCCAGCAGCCCGAGGGAGGGGATGGGCTACGAGCAGTACTTC.

This clonotype was observed many times. This sequence joins TRBV7-9 and TRBJ2-2; D is uncertain. This CDR3 region has 16 residues. CDR1 SEHNR and CDR2 FQNEAQ come from the germline V gene (reference sequence). Deletions cut 2 bases from V and 5 bases from J, with 15 bases between. CDR3 in amino acids: CASSLFQALKTGELFF. CDR3 in DNA: TGTGCCAGCAGCTTATTTCAAGCGTTAAAAACCGGGGAGCTGTTTTTT. Full variable domain (remainder filled in from reference TRBV7-9 and TRBJ2-2): DTGVSQNPRHKITKRGQNVTFRCDPISEHNRLYWYRQTLGQGPEFLTYFQNEAQLEKSRLLSDRFSAERPKGSFSTLEIQRTEQGDSAMYLCASSLFQALKTGELFFGEGSRLTVL.

There are a few counts of this clonotype. Germline is not matched at one junction end, which may reflect a read error. The chain couples TRBV5-3 to TRBJ2-3; 9 bases are a match to TRBD2. TRBV5-3 carries the ORF label, with uncertain function. CDR3 length: 16 residues. The CDR3 DNA follows: TGTGCCAGCAGCTACGGAGTAGCGGGAGTTACAGATACGCAGTATTTT. This gives the protein CASSYGVAGVTDTQYF.

The sample holds a few counts of this clonotype. The chain carries TRBV9 and TRBJ1-4; D not resolved. V lost 4 bases and J 6 bases, leaving 13 bases between the germline ends. Germline V gives CDR1 SGDLS, CDR2 YYNGEE. The CDR3 covers 14 residues. The CDR3 here is CASSTTAVDEKLFF. For the CDR3, the DNA is TGTGCCAGCAGCACGACGGCGGTGGATGAAAAACTGTTTTTT.

This clonotype was detected many times. The CDR3 reads CASSEYREGLDEQYF. CDR3 in DNA: TGTGCCAGCAGTGAATATCGGGAGGGGTTGGACGAGCAGTACTTC. The rearrangement links TRBV25-1 to TRBJ2-7, with 8 bases aligning to TRBD2. Germline CDR1 reads MGHDK; CDR2 reads SYGVNS. The V gene end was trimmed by 0 bases and the J gene end by 5 bases; junction bases not matched to a gene: 6. The length of the CDR3 is 15 residues.

The chain links TRBV19 to TRBJ2-1; 7 bases fit TRBD2. With V trimmed by 4 bases and J by 6 bases, 12 bases remained unmatched. CDR3 length: 16 amino acids. Germline V lookup: CDR1 LNHDA, CDR2 SQIVND (reference sequence). The CDR3 nucleotides read TGTGCCAGTAGTACTTGGGTGGGCGGGGGTACCAATGAGCAGTTCTTC. Translation gives CASSTWVGGGTNEQFF.

This clonotype has at least ten counts. The rearrangement links TRBV29-1 to TRBJ2-3; D not resolved. The ends were cut back, 1 base at V and 0 bases at J, with 11 bases in the middle. The germline CDR1 and CDR2 sequences are SQVTM and ANQGSEA. The CDR3 runs 15 residues. Here the CDR3 DNA reads TGCAGCGTTGAAGCGACTGCGCCTAGCACAGATACGCAGTATTTT. This codes for CSVEATAPSTDTQYF.

This clonotype was counted only a few times. A much larger clone differs by one base, so this may be a read error. J is TRBJ2-5 and V is TRBV23-1, with D maybe TRBD1 (6 bases). TRBV23-1 counts as an open reading frame of uncertain function. The CDR3 consists of 15 residues. CDR3 sequence (DNA): TGCGCCAGCAGTCCTCCCGGGACACACCAAGAGGCCCAGTACTTC. Amino acids: CASSPPGTHQEAQYF.

At least ten counts were recorded for this clonotype. The chain has TRBV5-1 and TRBJ2-1; D not resolved. Trimming stripped 2 bases from V and 2 bases from J, with 14 bases between. Per the germline V gene, CDR1 is SGHRS and CDR2 is YFSETQ. This CDR3 is built from 16 residues. The DNA of the CDR3 is TGCGCCAGCAGCTTAGTGGCCCGTCGGACCTACAATGAGCAGTTCTTC. Encoded protein: CASSLVARRTYNEQFF.